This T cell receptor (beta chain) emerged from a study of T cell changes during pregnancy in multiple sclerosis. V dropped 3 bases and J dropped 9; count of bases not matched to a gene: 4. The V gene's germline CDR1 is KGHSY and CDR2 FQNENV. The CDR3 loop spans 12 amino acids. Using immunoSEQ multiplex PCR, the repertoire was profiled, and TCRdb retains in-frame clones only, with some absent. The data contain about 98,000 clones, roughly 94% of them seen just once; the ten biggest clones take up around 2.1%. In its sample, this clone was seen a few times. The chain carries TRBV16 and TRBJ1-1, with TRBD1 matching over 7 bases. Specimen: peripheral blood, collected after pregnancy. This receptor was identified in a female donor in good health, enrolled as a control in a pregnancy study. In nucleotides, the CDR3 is TGTGCCAGCAGCCACACAGGGGAGAAAGCTTTCTTT. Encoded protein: CASSHTGEKAFF.